The T cell receptor (beta chain) described here comes from a study of CD8+ T cells in alopecia areata. This sample's treatment: oral pan-JAK inhibitor, 5-10 mg twice daily. Both CD4+ and CD8+ T cells were separated by sorting PBMCs. This CDR3 comprises 17 residues. In germline, CDR1 is SGHAT, CDR2 FQNNGV. V dropped 1 base and J dropped 0 bases, with 15 bases sitting between them. TCR sequencing used cDNA made by reverse transcription of extracted RNA. The assay was immunoSEQ multiplex PCR, and TCRdb's table has in-frame clones only and misses some. The sample lists about 190,000 clones; roughly 60% were seen once.

This specimen was CD4+ T cells sorted from blood, taken at week 24, from a patient treated with tofacitinib. The J gene is TRBJ2-5, the V gene TRBV11-2, with TRBD2 as a possible D gene (5 bases). The sequence came from a human donor with alopecia areata. CDR3 amino acids: CASSLALAGGNQETQYF. In nucleotides, the CDR3 is TGTGCCAGCAGCTTAGCCCTCGCGGGTGGGAACCAAGAGACCCAGTACTTC.